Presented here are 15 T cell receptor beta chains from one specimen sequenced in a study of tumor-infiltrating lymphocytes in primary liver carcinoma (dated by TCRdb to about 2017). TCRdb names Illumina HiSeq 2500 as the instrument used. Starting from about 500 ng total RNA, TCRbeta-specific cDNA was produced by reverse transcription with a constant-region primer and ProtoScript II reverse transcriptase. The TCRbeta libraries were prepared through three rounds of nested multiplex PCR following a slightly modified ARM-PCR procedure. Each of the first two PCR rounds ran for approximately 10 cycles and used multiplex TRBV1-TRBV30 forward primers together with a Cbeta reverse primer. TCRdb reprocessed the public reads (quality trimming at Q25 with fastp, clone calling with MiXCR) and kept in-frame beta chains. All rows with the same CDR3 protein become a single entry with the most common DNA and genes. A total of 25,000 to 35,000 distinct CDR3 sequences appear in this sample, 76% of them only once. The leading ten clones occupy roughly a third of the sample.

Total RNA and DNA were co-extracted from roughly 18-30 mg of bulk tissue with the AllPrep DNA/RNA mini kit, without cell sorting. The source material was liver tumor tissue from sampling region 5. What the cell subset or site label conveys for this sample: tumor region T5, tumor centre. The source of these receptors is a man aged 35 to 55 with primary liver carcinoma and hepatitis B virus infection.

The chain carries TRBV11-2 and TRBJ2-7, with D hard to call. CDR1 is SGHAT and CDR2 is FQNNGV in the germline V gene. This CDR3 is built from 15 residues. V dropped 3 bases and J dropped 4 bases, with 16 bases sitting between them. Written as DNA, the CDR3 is TGTGCCAGCAGCTTTGTGATAGTGGGCCAGTACGAGCAGTACTTC. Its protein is CASSFVIVGQYEQYF.

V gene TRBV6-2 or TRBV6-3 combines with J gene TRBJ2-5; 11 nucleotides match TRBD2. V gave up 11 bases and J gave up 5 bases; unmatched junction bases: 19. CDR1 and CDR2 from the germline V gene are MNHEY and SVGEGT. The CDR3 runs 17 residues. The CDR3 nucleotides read TGTGCCGGGAGTTCAAAAGTAGCGGGAGGGCCGGGTGAGACCCAGTACTTC. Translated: CAGSSKVAGGPGETQYF.

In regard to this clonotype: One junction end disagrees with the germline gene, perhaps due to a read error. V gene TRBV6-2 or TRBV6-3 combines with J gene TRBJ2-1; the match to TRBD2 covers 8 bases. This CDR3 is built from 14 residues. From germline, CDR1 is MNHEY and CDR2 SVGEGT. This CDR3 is CAISCQRERPWQFF. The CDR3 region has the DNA TGTGCCATCAGTTGCCAGCGGGAGCGCCCCTGGCAGTTCTTT.

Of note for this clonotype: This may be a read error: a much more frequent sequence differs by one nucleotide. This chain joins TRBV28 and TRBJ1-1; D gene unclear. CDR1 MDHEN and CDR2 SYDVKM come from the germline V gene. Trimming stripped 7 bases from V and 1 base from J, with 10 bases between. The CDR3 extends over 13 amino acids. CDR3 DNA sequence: TGTGCCAGCATGATACACTCGAACACTGAAGCTTTCTTT. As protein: CASMIHSNTEAFF. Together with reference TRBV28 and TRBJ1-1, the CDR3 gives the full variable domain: DVKVTQSSRYLVKRTGEKVFLECVQDMDHENMFWYRQDPGLGLRLIYFSYDVKMKEKGDIPEGYSVSREKKERFSLILESASTNQTSMYLCASMIHSNTEAFFGQGTRLTVV.

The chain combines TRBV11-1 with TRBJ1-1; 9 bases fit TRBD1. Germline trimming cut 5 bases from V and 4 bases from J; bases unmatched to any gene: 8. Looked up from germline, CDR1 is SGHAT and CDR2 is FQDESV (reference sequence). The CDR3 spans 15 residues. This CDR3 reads CASSPRDREGTEAFF. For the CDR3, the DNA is TGTGCCAGCAGCCCCCGGGACAGGGAAGGCACTGAAGCTTTCTTT.

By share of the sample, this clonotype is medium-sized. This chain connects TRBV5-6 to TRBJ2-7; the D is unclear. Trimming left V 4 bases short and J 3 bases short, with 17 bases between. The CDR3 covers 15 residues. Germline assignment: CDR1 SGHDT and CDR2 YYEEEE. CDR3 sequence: CASSPGFDNIYEQYF. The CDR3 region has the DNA TGTGCCAGCAGCCCTGGGTTCGACAATATCTACGAGCAGTACTTC.

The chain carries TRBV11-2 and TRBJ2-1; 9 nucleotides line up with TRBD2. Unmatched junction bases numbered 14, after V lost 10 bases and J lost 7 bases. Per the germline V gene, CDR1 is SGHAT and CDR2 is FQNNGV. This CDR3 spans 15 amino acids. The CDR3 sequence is CAILELLAGLNEQFF. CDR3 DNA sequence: TGTGCCATCTTAGAGCTCCTAGCGGGATTGAATGAGCAGTTCTTC. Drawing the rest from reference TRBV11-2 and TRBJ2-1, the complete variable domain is EAGVAQSPRYKIIEKRQSVAFWCNPISGHATLYWYQQILGQGPKLLIQFQNNGVVDDSQLPKDRFSAERLKGVDSTLKIQPAKLEDSAVYLCAILELLAGLNEQFFGPGTRLTVL.

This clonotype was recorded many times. In DNA form, the CDR3 reads TGTGCCAGCAGCTTCGACCGAGAGACCCAGTACTTC. It yields the protein CASSFDRETQYF. The chain has TRBV5-6 and TRBJ2-5; D is uncertain. CDR1 is SGHDT, CDR2 YYEEEE, per germline. The V end lost 2 bases, the J end lost 4 bases, and 6 bases lay between the germline ends. This CDR3 region has 12 residues.

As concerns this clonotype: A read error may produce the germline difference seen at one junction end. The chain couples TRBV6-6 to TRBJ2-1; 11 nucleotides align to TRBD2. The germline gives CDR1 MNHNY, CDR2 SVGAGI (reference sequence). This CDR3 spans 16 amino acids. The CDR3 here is CANSFTSGSSYNEQFF. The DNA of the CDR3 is TGTGCCAACAGTTTCACTAGCGGGAGCTCCTACAATGAGCAGTTCTTC.

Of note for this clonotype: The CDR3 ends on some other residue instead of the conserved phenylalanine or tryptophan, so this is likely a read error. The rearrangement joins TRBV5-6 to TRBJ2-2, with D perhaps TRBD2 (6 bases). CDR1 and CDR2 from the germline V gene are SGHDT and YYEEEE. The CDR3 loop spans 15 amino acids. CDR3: CASSIGIGVTGGLFI. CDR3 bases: TGTGCCAGCAGTATCGGGATAGGGGTCACCGGGGGGCTGTTTATT.

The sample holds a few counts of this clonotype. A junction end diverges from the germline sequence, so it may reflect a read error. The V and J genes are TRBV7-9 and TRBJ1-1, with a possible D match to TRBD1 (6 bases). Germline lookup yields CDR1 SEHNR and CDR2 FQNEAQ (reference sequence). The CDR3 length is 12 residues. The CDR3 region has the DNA TGTGCCAGCACCCAGGGGAACACTGATGCTTTCTTT. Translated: CASTQGNTDAFF.

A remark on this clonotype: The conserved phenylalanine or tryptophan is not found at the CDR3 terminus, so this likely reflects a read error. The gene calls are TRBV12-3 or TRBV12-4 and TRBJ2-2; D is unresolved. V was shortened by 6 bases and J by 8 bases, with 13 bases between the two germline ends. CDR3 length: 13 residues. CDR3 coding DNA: TGTGCCAGCAGCCCCCAGTTAGCAGGGGAGCTGTTTTAT. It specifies CASSPQLAGELFY.

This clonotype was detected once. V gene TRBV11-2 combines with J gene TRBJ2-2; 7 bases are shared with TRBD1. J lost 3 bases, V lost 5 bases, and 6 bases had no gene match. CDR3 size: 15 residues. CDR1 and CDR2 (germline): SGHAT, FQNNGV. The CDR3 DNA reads TGTGCCAGCAGCATAGGGACAGTCCACACCGGGGAGCTGTTTTTT. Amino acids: CASSIGTVHTGELFF.

For the CDR3, the DNA is TGTGCCAGCACCGCGCAGACCGTTAAGCAGTTCTTC. Protein product: CASTAQTVKQFF. The chain has TRBV6-6 and TRBJ2-1; D not resolved. The CDR3 extends over 12 amino acids. V lost 7 bases to trimming and J lost 11 bases, with 15 bases between them. Germline V gene lookup returns CDR1 MNHNY and CDR2 SVGAGI (reference sequence).

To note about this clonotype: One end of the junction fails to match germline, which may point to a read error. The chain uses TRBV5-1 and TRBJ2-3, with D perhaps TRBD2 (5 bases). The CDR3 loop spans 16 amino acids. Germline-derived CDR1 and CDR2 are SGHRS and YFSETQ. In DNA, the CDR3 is TGCGCCAGCAACTTGGGAGTGGGGAATTGGGGAGATACGCAGTATTTT. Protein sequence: CASNLGVGNWGDTQYF.